This TCR beta chain appears in the sequencing data of a study of Graves' ophthalmopathy and Graves' hyperthyroidism. General observations from the study: Ophthalmopathy progression cases were predicted by the model with roughly 64% sensitivity and more than 72% specificity.

The authors diagnosed from clinical symptoms, serum thyroxine, TRAb, thyroid ultrasound and orbital computed tomography. On this clonotype itself: The antigen is unknown.

The authors amplified TCR beta CDR3 regions, and they did so from RNA transcripts for repertoire sequencing. In the first round, RT-PCR was carried out with HTBI primers, and a multiplex PCR formed the second round. One entry per CDR3 protein, called by TCRdb with MiXCR from the multiplex PCR reads. The sample records around 670,000 distinct CDR3 sequences, 40% being singletons. Trimming pared 4 bases from V and 0 bases from J, leaving 23 bases between. The V gene's germline CDR1 is WSHSY and CDR2 SAAADI. The CDR3 runs to 19 residues. Material for sequencing was peripheral blood. The genes are TRBV10-2 and TRBJ2-3, with D possibly being TRBD1 or TRBD2 (5 bases each). The clonotype originates from an adult man with Graves' ophthalmopathy. The CDR3 spells CASSVPRDRSAPSTDTQYF. The CDR3 DNA is TGCGCCAGCAGTGTGCCTCGGGACCGCAGTGCCCCTAGCACAGATACGCAGTATTTT.